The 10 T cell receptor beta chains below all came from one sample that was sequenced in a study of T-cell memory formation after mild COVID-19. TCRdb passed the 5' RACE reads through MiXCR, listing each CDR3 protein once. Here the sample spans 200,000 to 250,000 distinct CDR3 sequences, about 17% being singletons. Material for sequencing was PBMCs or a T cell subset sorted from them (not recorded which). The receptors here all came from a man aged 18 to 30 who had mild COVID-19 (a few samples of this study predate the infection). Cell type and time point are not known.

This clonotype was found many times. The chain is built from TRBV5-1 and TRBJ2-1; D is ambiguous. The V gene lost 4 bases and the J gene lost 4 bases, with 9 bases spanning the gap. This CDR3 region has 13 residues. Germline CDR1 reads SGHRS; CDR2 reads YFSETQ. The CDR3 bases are TGCGCCAGCAGCCCCAGGACGTACAATGAGCAGTTCTTC. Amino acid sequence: CASSPRTYNEQFF.

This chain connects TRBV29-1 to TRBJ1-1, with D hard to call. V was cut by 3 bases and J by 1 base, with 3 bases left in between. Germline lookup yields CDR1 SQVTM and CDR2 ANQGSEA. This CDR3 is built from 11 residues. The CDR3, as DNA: TGCAGCGTTGACACGAACACTGAAGCTTTCTTT. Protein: CSVDTNTEAFF. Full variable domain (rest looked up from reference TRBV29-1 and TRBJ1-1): SAVISQKPSRDICQRGTSLTIQCQVDSQVTMMFWYRQQPGQSLTLIATANQGSEATYESGFVIDKFPISRPNLTFSTLTVSNMSPEDSSIYLCSVDTNTEAFFGQGTRLTVV.

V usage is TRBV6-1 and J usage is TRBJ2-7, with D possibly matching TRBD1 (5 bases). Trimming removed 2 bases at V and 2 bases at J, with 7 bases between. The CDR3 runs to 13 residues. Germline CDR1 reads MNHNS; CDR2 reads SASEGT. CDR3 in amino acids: CASSESGTYEQYF. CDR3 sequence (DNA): TGTGCCAGCAGTGAATCAGGGACCTACGAGCAGTACTTC.

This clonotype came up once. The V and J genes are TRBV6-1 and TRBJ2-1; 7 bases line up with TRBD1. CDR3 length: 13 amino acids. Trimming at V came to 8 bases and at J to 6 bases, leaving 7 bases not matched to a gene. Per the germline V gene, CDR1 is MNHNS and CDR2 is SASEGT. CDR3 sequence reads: CASPGQYTNEQFF. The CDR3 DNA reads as TGTGCCAGCCCGGGACAGTACACCAATGAGCAGTTCTTC.

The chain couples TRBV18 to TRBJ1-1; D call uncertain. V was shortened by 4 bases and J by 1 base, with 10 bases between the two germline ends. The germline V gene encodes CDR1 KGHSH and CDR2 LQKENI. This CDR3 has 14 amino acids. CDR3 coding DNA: TGTGCCAGCTCACGAACAGAAACGAACACTGAAGCTTTCTTT. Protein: CASSRTETNTEAFF.

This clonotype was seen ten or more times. The CDR3 here is CASSLPEETQYF. The CDR3 region has the DNA TGCGCCAGCAGCTTGCCAGAAGAGACCCAGTACTTC. V is TRBV5-1 and J is TRBJ2-5; D unresolved. Trimming took off 1 base at V and 3 bases at J, with 4 bases between the two ends. Germline CDR1 is SGHRS and CDR2 is YFSETQ. This CDR3 is built from 12 residues.

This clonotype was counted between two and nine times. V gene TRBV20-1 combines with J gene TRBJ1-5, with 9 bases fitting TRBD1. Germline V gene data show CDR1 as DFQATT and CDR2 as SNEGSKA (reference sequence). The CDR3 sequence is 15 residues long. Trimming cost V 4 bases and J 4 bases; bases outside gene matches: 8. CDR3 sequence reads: CSATRAGTGNQPQHF. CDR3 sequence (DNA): TGCAGTGCTACGAGAGCCGGGACAGGGAATCAGCCCCAGCATTTT.

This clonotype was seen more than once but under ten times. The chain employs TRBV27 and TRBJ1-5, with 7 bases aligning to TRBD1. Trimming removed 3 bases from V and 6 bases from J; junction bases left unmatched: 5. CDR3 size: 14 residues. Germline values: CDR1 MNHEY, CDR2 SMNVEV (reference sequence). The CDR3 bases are TGTGCCAGCAGTTTCGACAGGGTCGGTCAGCCCCAGCATTTT. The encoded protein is CASSFDRVGQPQHF.

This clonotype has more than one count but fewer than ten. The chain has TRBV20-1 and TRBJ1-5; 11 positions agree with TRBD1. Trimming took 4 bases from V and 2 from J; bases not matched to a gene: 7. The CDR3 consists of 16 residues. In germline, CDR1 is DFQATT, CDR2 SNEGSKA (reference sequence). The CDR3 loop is CSAIHRDRGGNQPQHF. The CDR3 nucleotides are TGCAGTGCTATACACCGGGACAGGGGGGGCAATCAGCCCCAGCATTTT.

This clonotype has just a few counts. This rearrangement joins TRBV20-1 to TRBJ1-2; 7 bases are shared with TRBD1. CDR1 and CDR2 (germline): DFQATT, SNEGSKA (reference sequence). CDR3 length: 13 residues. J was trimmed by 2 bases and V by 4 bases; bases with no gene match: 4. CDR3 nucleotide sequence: TGCAGTGCTACAGGGGGGCAGAACTATGGCTACACCTTC. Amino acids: CSATGGQNYGYTF.